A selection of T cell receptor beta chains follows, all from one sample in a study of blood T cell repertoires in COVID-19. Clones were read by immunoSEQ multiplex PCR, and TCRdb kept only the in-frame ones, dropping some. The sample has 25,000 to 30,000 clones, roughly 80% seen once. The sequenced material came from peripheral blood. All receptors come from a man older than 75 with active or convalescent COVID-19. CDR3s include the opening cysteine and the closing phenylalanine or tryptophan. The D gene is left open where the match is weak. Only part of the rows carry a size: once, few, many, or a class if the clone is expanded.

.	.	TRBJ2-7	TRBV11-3	CASSLASSYEQYF	TGTGCCAGCAGCTTAGCTAGCTCCTACGAGCAGTACTTC
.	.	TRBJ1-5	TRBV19	CASRPGTPRAGQPQHF	TGTGCCAGTAGGCCTGGGACACCCCGCGCCGGCCAGCCCCAGCATTTT
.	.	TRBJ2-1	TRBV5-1	CASSPGGGAYNEQFF	TGCGCCAGCAGCCCCGGAGGGGGGGCCTACAATGAGCAGTTCTTC
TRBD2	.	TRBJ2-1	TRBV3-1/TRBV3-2	CASSESGRLDNEQFF	TGTGCCAGCAGCGAAAGCGGGAGATTGGACAATGAGCAGTTCTTC
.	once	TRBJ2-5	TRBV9	CASSAAQVGGETQYF	TGTGCCAGCAGCGCAGCCCAAGTGGGCGGGGAGACCCAGTACTTC
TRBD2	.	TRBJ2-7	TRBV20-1	CSAPTSVEQYF	TGCAGTGCTCCCACTAGCGTTGAGCAGTACTTC
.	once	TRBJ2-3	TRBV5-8	CASSLGRGWDTDTQYF	TGTGCCAGCAGCTTGGGGCGGGGCTGGGACACAGATACGCAGTATTTT
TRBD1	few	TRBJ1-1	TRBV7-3	CASSITTGTEAFF	TGTGCCAGCAGCATAACGACAGGGACTGAAGCTTTCTTT
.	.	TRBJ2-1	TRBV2	CASSESLGGYNEQFF	TGTGCCAGCAGTGAAAGCCTCGGGGGCTACAATGAGCAGTTCTTC
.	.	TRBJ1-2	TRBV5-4	CASSGARDGYTF	TGTGCCAGCAGCGGGGCAAGGGATGGCTACACCTTC
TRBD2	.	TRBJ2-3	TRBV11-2	CASSLGLAGGRDTQYF	TGTGCCAGCAGCCTCGGACTAGCGGGGGGCCGAGATACGCAGTATTTT
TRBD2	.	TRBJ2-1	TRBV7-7	CASSLGAGAAMNEQFF	TGTGCTAGCAGCTTAGGGGCGGGAGCCGCTATGAATGAGCAGTTCTTC
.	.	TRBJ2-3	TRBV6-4	CASSDTGRDLTDTQYF	TGTGCCAGCAGTGACACCGGCAGGGATCTGACAGATACGCAGTATTTT
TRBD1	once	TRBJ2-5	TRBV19	CASSIGTGGETQYF	TGTGCCAGTAGTATAGGGACAGGGGGAGAGACCCAGTACTTC
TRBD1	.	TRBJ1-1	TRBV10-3	CAISQGGVMNTEAFF	TGTGCCATCAGCCAGGGGGGAGTGATGAACACTGAAGCTTTCTTT
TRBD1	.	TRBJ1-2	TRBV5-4	CASSKRDRRNGYTF	TGTGCCAGCAGCAAGAGGGACAGGAGGAATGGCTACACCTTC
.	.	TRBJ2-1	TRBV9	CASSVGEGEERVYNEQFF	TGTGCCAGCAGCGTAGGGGAAGGGGAAGAAAGGGTCTACAATGAGCAGTTCTTC
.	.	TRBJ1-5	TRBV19	CASTPRWVDNQPQHF	TGTGCCAGTACCCCTAGGTGGGTTGACAATCAGCCCCAGCATTTT
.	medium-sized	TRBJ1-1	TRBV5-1	CASSLGPQDTGAFF	TGCGCCAGCAGCTTAGGCCCACAGGATACGGGAGCTTTCTTT
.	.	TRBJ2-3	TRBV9	CASNLQGDTQYF	TGTGCCAGCAACCTCCAGGGGGATACGCAGTATTTT
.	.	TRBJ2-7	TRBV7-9	CASSFHGSYEQYF	TGTGCCAGCAGCTTCCACGGGTCCTACGAGCAGTACTTC
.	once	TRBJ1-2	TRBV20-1	CSAREDGYTF	TGCAGTGCTCGGGAAGATGGCTACACCTTC
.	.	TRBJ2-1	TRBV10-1	CASSDSLATNEQFF	TGCGCCAGCAGTGATTCACTAGCTACGAATGAGCAGTTCTTC